The 31 T cell receptor beta chains below all came from one sample that was sequenced in a study of T-cell memory formation after mild COVID-19. TCRdb analysed the 5' RACE reads with MiXCR anew, one entry per CDR3 protein. The sample contains some 130,000 distinct CDR3 sequences, about a sixth of which appear only once. The sequenced sample consisted of PBMCs or a T cell subset sorted from them (not recorded which). These receptor sequences come from an adult woman who had mild COVID-19 (a few samples of this study predate the infection). Cell type and time point are not known.

This chain uses TRBV7-3 with TRBJ2-1; D ambiguous. Germline lookup yields CDR1 SGHTA and CDR2 FQGTGA. V lost 5 bases and J 1 base, leaving 9 bases between the germline ends. This CDR3 comprises 14 residues. CDR3 bases: TGTGCCAGCAGCCCGGACCAGTCCTACAATGAGCAGTTCTTC. Protein product: CASSPDQSYNEQFF.

This clonotype was detected a few times. This chain uses TRBV7-2 with TRBJ2-2; 7 nucleotides align to TRBD1. This CDR3 contains 15 residues. Germline-derived CDR1 and CDR2 are SGHTA and FQGNSA. V trimming: 6 bases; J trimming: 4 bases; junction bases outside the gene matches: 8. Here the CDR3 reads CASRIGGRSTGELFF. The CDR3 nucleotides are TGTGCCAGCAGAATAGGGGGCAGGAGCACCGGGGAGCTGTTTTTT.

This clonotype appeared a few times. The gene calls are TRBV6-2 or TRBV6-3 and TRBJ2-1, with D possibly TRBD2 on 6 matching bases. The germline V and J ends were trimmed by 5 bases and 5 bases, with 13 bases remaining between them. CDR3 size: 14 residues. Per the germline V gene, CDR1 is MNHEY and CDR2 is SVGEGT. CDR3 DNA sequence: TGTGCCAGCAGTAACCGGGACTTCGACAATGAGCAGTTCTTC. Translation: CASSNRDFDNEQFF.

J is TRBJ2-3 and V is TRBV7-3; 12 bases fit TRBD2. The CDR3 is made up of 16 amino acids. The J segment lost 0 bases and the V segment lost 5 bases, leaving 3 bases of the junction unmatched. Germline V CDR1 and CDR2: SGHTA, FQGTGA. The CDR3 protein is CASSQLAGGSTDTQYF. In nucleotides, the CDR3 is TGTGCCAGCAGCCAACTAGCGGGGGGAAGCACAGATACGCAGTATTTT.

The chain recombines TRBV7-9 with TRBJ1-2; D not certain. V shed 1 base and J shed 4 bases, with 10 bases lying between them. Looked up from germline, CDR1 is SEHNR and CDR2 is FQNEAQ (reference sequence). The CDR3 sequence is 14 residues long. The CDR3 loop reads CASSLGPGSYGYTF. CDR3 nucleotide sequence: TGTGCCAGCAGCTTAGGCCCGGGATCCTATGGCTACACCTTC.

This clonotype has just a few counts. The V and J genes are TRBV7-3 and TRBJ2-6; D might be TRBD1 (5 bases). Germline-derived CDR1 and CDR2 are SGHTA and FQGTGA. V lost 5 bases and J lost 0, with 8 bases in between. This CDR3 spans 15 amino acids. The CDR3 here is CASSQTGSGANVLTF. CDR3 bases: TGTGCCAGCAGCCAAACAGGCTCTGGGGCCAACGTCCTGACTTTC. The entire variable domain, with the rest obtained from reference TRBV7-3 and TRBJ2-6, is as follows: GAGVSQTPSNKVTEKGKYVELRCDPISGHTALYWYRQSLGQGPEFLIYFQGTGAADDSGLPNDRFFAVRPEGSVSTLKIQRTERGDSAVYLCASSQTGSGANVLTFGAGSRLTVL.

The J gene is TRBJ2-7, the V gene TRBV29-1, with D perhaps matching TRBD1 (5 bases). CDR3 length: 14 residues. Looked up from germline, CDR1 is SQVTM and CDR2 is ANQGSEA. Trimming took off 0 bases at V and 4 bases at J, with 13 bases between the two ends. The CDR3 DNA is TGCAGCGTTGAAGAACCAGGGATTCTGTACGAGCAGTACTTC. Protein sequence: CSVEEPGILYEQYF.

The chain carries TRBV6-2 or TRBV6-3 and TRBJ2-7; D unclear. V lost 2 bases, J lost 6 bases, and 8 bases lay in between. The CDR3 has 12 residues. The germline gives CDR1 MNHEY, CDR2 SVGEGT. The CDR3 here is CASSYPGGEQYF. For the CDR3, the DNA is TGTGCCAGCAGTTACCCGGGCGGCGAGCAGTACTTC.

V is TRBV7-2 and J is TRBJ2-3; the match to TRBD2 covers 14 bases. The germline CDR1 and CDR2 sequences are SGHTA and FQGNSA. CDR3 length equals 17 residues. V lost 6 bases, J lost 5 bases, and 10 bases stayed unmatched. The CDR3 here is CASRDPGLAGAQDTQYF. For the CDR3, the DNA is TGTGCCAGCAGAGACCCGGGACTAGCGGGAGCCCAAGATACGCAGTATTTT. The full variable domain, rest sourced from reference TRBV7-2 and TRBJ2-3, is GAGVSQSPSNKVTEKGKDVELRCDPISGHTALYWYRQSLGQGLEFLIYFQGNSAPDKSGLPSDRFSAERTGGSVSTLTIQRTQQEDSAVYLCASRDPGLAGAQDTQYFGPGTRLTVL.

The chain's CDR3 is CASSLVGQGGYTQYF. The CDR3 DNA sequence: TGCGCCAGCAGCTTGGTGGGACAGGGGGGTTATACGCAGTATTTT. This chain connects TRBV5-1 to TRBJ2-3; 11 nucleotides match TRBD1. The CDR3 spans 15 residues. The ends lost 0 bases at V and 7 bases at J; junction bases unmatched: 4. Germline V gene lookup returns CDR1 SGHRS and CDR2 YFSETQ.

A few counts support this clonotype. The V gene is TRBV20-1, the J gene TRBJ1-2; TRBD1 might be the D (5 bases). Germline V gene sequence: CDR1 DFQATT, CDR2 SNEGSKA (reference sequence). The CDR3 extends over 12 amino acids. Trimming removed 3 bases from V and 8 bases from J, with 13 bases in between. The DNA for the CDR3 is TGCAGTGCTAGCTCTCAGGGTCACGGCTACACCTTC. This sequence encodes CSASSQGHGYTF.

The gene calls are TRBV7-8 and TRBJ1-1; D uncertain. The CDR3 has 12 residues. V lost 1 base and J lost 6, with 6 bases in between. Germline CDR1 SGHVS, CDR2 FQNEAQ. CDR3 region: CASSLGTPEAFF. The CDR3 region has the DNA TGTGCCAGCAGCTTAGGGACTCCTGAAGCTTTCTTT. The whole variable domain, remainder taken from reference TRBV7-8 and TRBJ1-1, is GAGVSQSPRYKVAKRGQDVALRCDPISGHVSLFWYQQALGQGPEFLTYFQNEAQLDKSGLPSDRFFAERPEGSVSTLKIQRTQQEDSAVYLCASSLGTPEAFFGQGTRLTVV.

This clonotype was seen more than once but under ten times. The chain links TRBV5-1 to TRBJ2-1; TRBD2 matches 10 bases. The CDR3 contains 14 residues. From germline, CDR1 is SGHRS and CDR2 YFSETQ. The V gene end was trimmed by 6 bases and the J gene end by 7 bases; junction bases not matched to a gene: 7. The DNA of the CDR3 is TGCGCCAGCACCCTAAGCGGGAGGGTTAATGAGCAGTTCTTC. Amino acids: CASTLSGRVNEQFF.

This sequence joins TRBV6-5 and TRBJ2-1; 8 bases map to TRBD2. The CDR3 spans 16 residues. The V segment lost 7 bases and the J segment 9 bases; nucleotides outside the gene matches: 17. Per germline, CDR1 MNHEY and CDR2 SVGAGI. This CDR3 is CASTQRGGRLPTEQFF. CDR3 nucleotides: TGTGCCAGCACTCAACGGGGCGGGAGGCTTCCAACTGAGCAGTTCTTC.

This clonotype was detected a few times. CDR3 coding DNA: TGCAGTGCTAGGGGAGGGACAGAGGGCAGTACAGATACGCAGTATTTT. Its protein is CSARGGTEGSTDTQYF. The chain recombines TRBV20-1 with TRBJ2-3; D tentatively fits TRBD1 or TRBD2 (7 bases each). The germline V gene has CDR1 DFQATT and CDR2 SNEGSKA (reference sequence). This CDR3 contains 16 residues. V lost 3 bases, J lost 3 bases, and 19 bases lay in between.

The chain's CDR3 is CASSFTDAGRNEQYF. The CDR3 DNA sequence: TGTGCCAGCAGCTTCACCGACGCAGGTAGAAACGAGCAGTACTTC. The chain combines TRBV7-9 with TRBJ2-7; D unclear. The V and J ends lost 3 bases and 5 bases respectively, with 17 bases between them. The CDR3 is 15 residues long. Germline V gene sequence: CDR1 SEHNR, CDR2 FQNEAQ (reference sequence).

The V call is TRBV5-8, the J call TRBJ2-3; 10 bases align to TRBD1. The V and J ends lost 5 bases and 4 bases, in that order; junction bases with no gene match: 7. This CDR3 comprises 15 residues. Germline CDR1 and CDR2: SGHTS and YDEGEE. The CDR3 here is CASSLYGQGADTQYF. The CDR3 region has the DNA TGTGCCAGCAGTCTCTACGGACAGGGGGCAGATACGCAGTATTTT.

The chain couples TRBV2 to TRBJ1-5; D is unresolved. The CDR3 sequence is 16 residues long. The V and J ends lost 2 bases and 1 base respectively, with 12 bases between them. Looked up from germline, CDR1 is SNHLY and CDR2 is FYNNEI. CDR3 bases: TGTGCCAGCAGTGAATGGGGAGGTCGCAGCAATCAGCCCCAGCATTTT. Encoded protein: CASSEWGGRSNQPQHF.

Ten or more counts support this clonotype. The chain employs TRBV12-3 or TRBV12-4 and TRBJ2-7; 9 positions match TRBD1. The CDR3 has 14 amino acids. J lost 8 bases, V lost 8 bases, and 13 bases had no gene match. The CDR3 DNA reads as TGTGCCAGCGGTGCCCGGGACAGGGACGTCAAGCAGTACTTC. Amino acids: CASGARDRDVKQYF.

This clonotype was counted a few times. The chain links TRBV7-9 to TRBJ2-1, with TRBD1 identical over 11 bases. The CDR3 is 16 amino acids. Germline values: CDR1 SEHNR, CDR2 FQNEAQ (reference sequence). With 6 bases clipped from V and 3 bases from J, the junction kept 7 bases outside the gene matches. CDR3 in DNA: TGTGCCAGCAGTTCTGCGGGACAGGGGGTCTACAATGAGCAGTTCTTC. Translating it yields CASSSAGQGVYNEQFF.

This clonotype was picked up a small number of times. V and J are TRBV28 and TRBJ2-7, with 12 positions matching TRBD1. V shed 10 bases and J 6 bases; nucleotides not matched to a gene: 10. The germline CDR1 and CDR2 sequences are MDHEN and SYDVKM. This CDR3 has 14 amino acids. CDR3 in amino acids: CATQPGQGAGEQYF. The CDR3 DNA reads TGTGCCACCCAACCGGGACAGGGGGCTGGCGAGCAGTACTTC.

The rearrangement joins TRBV12-3 or TRBV12-4 to TRBJ2-2, with 11 bases matching TRBD2. Germline trimming cut 6 bases from V and 7 bases from J; bases unmatched to any gene: 10. This CDR3 comprises 16 residues. The CDR3 bases are TGTGCCAGCAGCCGTAGCGGGAGGGCCTGGGGCGGGGAGCTGTTTTTT. It translates to CASSRSGRAWGGELFF.

This clonotype appeared a few times. The chain couples TRBV6-5 to TRBJ2-5, with 9 bases that match TRBD1. The CDR3 spans 12 residues. Per germline, CDR1 MNHEY and CDR2 SVGAGI. The V and J ends lost 8 bases and 7 bases, in that order; junction bases with no gene match: 5. The CDR3 DNA reads as TGTGCCAGCCTCTCGACAGGGGGGACCCAGTACTTC. This encodes CASLSTGGTQYF.

This clonotype was found a few times. This chain joins TRBV4-2 and TRBJ1-1, with D perhaps TRBD1 (5 bases). Germline CDR1 LGHNA, CDR2 YNFKEQ. Trimming removed 1 base from V and 1 base from J, with 10 bases in between. CDR3 length: 15 residues. In DNA form, the CDR3 reads TGTGCCAGCAGCCAAGGTATTACAGGGAACACTGAAGCTTTCTTT. It specifies CASSQGITGNTEAFF.

This chain joins TRBV3-1 and TRBJ2-1, with D possibly matching TRBD1 (6 bases). This CDR3 comprises 14 residues. CDR1 is LGHDT and CDR2 is YNNKEL in the germline V gene (reference sequence). Trimming left V 0 bases short and J 9 bases short, with 12 bases between. CDR3 coding DNA: TGTGCCAGCAGCCAAGAGGGGGCGCGGACTGAGCAGTTCTTC. The encoded protein is CASSQEGARTEQFF.

This clonotype was detected a few times. The gene calls are TRBV27 and TRBJ2-5, with 9 bases matching TRBD1. V was clipped by 5 bases and J by 5 bases; unmatched bases: 12. The CDR3 sequence is 16 residues long. Germline lookup yields CDR1 MNHEY and CDR2 SMNVEV (reference sequence). The CDR3 here is CASSLRTGERAETQYF. The CDR3 bases are TGTGCCAGCAGTCTCCGGACAGGGGAGAGGGCCGAGACCCAGTACTTC.

J is TRBJ2-3 and V is TRBV11-2, with D hard to call. Deletions cut 3 bases from V and 1 base from J, with 8 bases between. CDR1 SGHAT and CDR2 FQNNGV come from the germline V gene. The CDR3 spans 14 residues. CDR3 protein: CASSFWDGTDTQYF. The CDR3 coding sequence is TGTGCCAGCAGCTTTTGGGATGGCACAGATACGCAGTATTTT.

In this sample, this clonotype turned up a few times. This chain connects TRBV29-1 to TRBJ2-1, with 7 bases identical to TRBD1. Germline CDR1 and CDR2: SQVTM and ANQGSEA. V was pared by 4 bases and J by 7 bases, with 10 bases of the junction left unmatched. This CDR3 is built from 14 residues. CDR3 protein: CSVVKVTGRNEQFF. Here the CDR3 DNA reads TGCAGCGTTGTAAAGGTGACAGGGCGAAATGAGCAGTTCTTC.

There are a few counts of this clonotype. V usage is TRBV12-3 or TRBV12-4 and J usage is TRBJ2-7; D is ambiguous. The CDR3 has 11 residues. V gave up 4 bases and J gave up 8 bases, with 9 bases separating them. CDR3 residues: CASSSRAQQYF. DNA of the CDR3: TGTGCCAGCAGTTCGCGAGCCCAGCAGTACTTC.

This chain joins TRBV15 and TRBJ2-4; weak D call: TRBD2 (5 bases). This CDR3 spans 14 amino acids. The germline CDR1 and CDR2 sequences are LNHNV and YYDKDF (reference sequence). V was trimmed by 3 bases and J by 0 bases, leaving 6 bases between them. The CDR3 spells CATSREVAKNIQYF. The CDR3 DNA is TGTGCCACCAGCAGGGAGGTAGCCAAAAACATTCAGTACTTC.

The chain joins TRBV20-1 to TRBJ1-5; D is perhaps TRBD1 (5 bases). This CDR3 spans 14 amino acids. Germline V gene lookup returns CDR1 DFQATT and CDR2 SNEGSKA (reference sequence). The ends were cut back, 6 bases at V and 2 bases at J, with 14 bases in the middle. CDR3 sequence (DNA): TGCAGTGCACGGAAGAGAGGGGGCAATCAGCCCCAGCATTTT. It is translated as CSARKRGGNQPQHF.